A selection of T cell receptor beta chains follows, all from one sample in a study of blood T cells in healthy people across ages. In TCRdb, the 5' RACE reads were re-called with MiXCR into one record per CDR3 protein. The table lists around 780,000 distinct CDR3 sequences, 56% of them singletons. Sequenced input: blood. The receptors derive from a man aged 40-49 years in good health. The CDR3 runs from the conserved cysteine through the conserved F or W. A D gene is named only where the DNA matches it firmly. Size is omitted from some rows. Given values are once, few, many or a class for expanded clones.

TRBV29-1	NA	NA	TRBJ2-3	TGCAGCGTCAAGGACAGCCGCCGCACAGATACGCAGTATTTT	CSVKDSRRTDTQYF
TRBV6-5	TRBD1	NA	TRBJ1-1	TGTGCCAGCAGTTACGTCGACGGGACAGGGGTTACTGAAGCTTTCTTT	CASSYVDGTGVTEAFF
TRBV29-1	NA	NA	TRBJ2-3	TGCAGCGTTGGAACTGTTTTGACAGATACGCAGTATTTT	CSVGTVLTDTQYF
TRBV11-2	NA	once	TRBJ2-3	TGTGCCAGCAGCCCAGAGGGGCCTTGGGATACGCAGTATTTT	CASSPEGPWDTQYF
TRBV3-1	TRBD2	NA	TRBJ2-3	TGTGCCAGCAGCCATAATGCGGGGGGTAGCACAGATACGCAGTATTTT	CASSHNAGGSTDTQYF
TRBV6-4	NA	NA	TRBJ1-5	TGTGCCAGCAGTGGCGGGGTCTCTAGCAATCAGCCCCAGCATTTT	CASSGGVSSNQPQHF
TRBV10-3	TRBD1	once	TRBJ1-1	TGTGCCATCAGTGAGAACAGGGGGCAAACTGAAGCTTTCTTT	CAISENRGQTEAFF
TRBV9	TRBD2	NA	TRBJ2-3	TGTGCCAGCAGCGTAGACCCCCCGGGAGGGTTGACAGATACGCAGTATTTT	CASSVDPPGGLTDTQYF
TRBV5-1	TRBD2	NA	TRBJ2-5	TGCGCCAGCAGTGAGGGACTAAAGCGGGAGACCCAGTACTTC	CASSEGLKRETQYF
TRBV7-3	TRBD2	NA	TRBJ2-2	TGTGCCAGCAGCTTAATTGGGGTAGCGGGCGACACCGGGGAGTTGTTTTTT	CASSLIGVAGDTGELFF
TRBV13	NA	NA	TRBJ2-7	TGTGCCAGCAGCCGCCGGACAGAGAACGAGCAGTACTTC	CASSRRTENEQYF
TRBV20-1	TRBD2	NA	TRBJ2-1	TGCAGTGCTAGTATAGCGGGGGTTTACAATGAGCAGTTCTTC	CSASIAGVYNEQFF
TRBV7-2	NA	NA	TRBJ2-5	TGTGCCAGCAGCCTGGCCTCGGGGGGCACTAAAGAGACCCAGTACTTC	CASSLASGGTKETQYF
TRBV3-1	NA	many	TRBJ1-1	TGTGCCAGCAGCCAAGCTCCGACAGGGAACACTGAAGCTTTCTTT	CASSQAPTGNTEAFF
TRBV7-2	NA	once	TRBJ2-1	TGTGCCAGCAGCTTAGGGCGGTACTACAATGAGCAGTTCTTC	CASSLGRYYNEQFF
TRBV20-1	NA	few	TRBJ2-7	TGCAGTGCTAGAGATCTGACCTTTGGGTACGAGCAGTACTTC	CSARDLTFGYEQYF
TRBV7-8	NA	NA	TRBJ2-7	TGTGCCAGCAGTCAGGGGACATCCTCTCCCTACGAGCAGTACTTC	CASSQGTSSPYEQYF
TRBV15	TRBD1	NA	TRBJ1-2	TGTGCCACCAGCCCGGGACAGGGGGCCTGTGGCTACACCTTC	CATSPGQGACGYTF
TRBV28	NA	NA	TRBJ2-7	TGTGCCAGCAGCGGGGGACAGAGCTCCTACGAGCAGTACTTC	CASSGGQSSYEQYF
TRBV7-2	TRBD1	few	TRBJ1-1	TGTGCCAGCAGCTGGACAGGTTACCTCATTGAAGCTTTCTTT	CASSWTGYLIEAFF
TRBV6-2/TRBV6-3	NA	NA	TRBJ2-5	TGTGCCAGCAGTGTCGGACACCAGCTGGAGACCCAGTACTTC	CASSVGHQLETQYF
TRBV27	TRBD2	NA	TRBJ2-1	TGTGCCAGCAGCCTACAATGGACTAGCTTCAATGAGCAGTTCTTC	CASSLQWTSFNEQFF
TRBV6-2/TRBV6-3	TRBD2	once	TRBJ2-1	TGTGCCAGCAGTCCCACCGGACTAGCGGGAGTCGATGAGCAGTTCTTC	CASSPTGLAGVDEQFF
TRBV12-3/TRBV12-4	NA	NA	TRBJ2-3	TGTGCCAGCAGTTTGAGGGGGGCGGGCACAGATACGCAGTATTTT	CASSLRGAGTDTQYF